This T cell receptor (beta chain) was sequenced for a study of Ad26.COV2.S vaccination and SARS-CoV-2 variants. Treatment indicated: about 20 received Ad26.COV2.S at low or high dose, single or two shots; 5 received placebo; per-sample allocation not given. The investigators took samples on day 63 after the first vaccine or placebo injection. An Ad26 vector expressing Wuhan-strain SARS-CoV-2 spike constituted the vaccine. Overall study findings and caveats: Vaccinees and placebo recipients showed similar non-spike TCR breadth.

The germline V gene encodes CDR1 SNHLY and CDR2 FYNNEI. V was clipped by 5 bases and J by 8 bases; unmatched bases: 9. CDR3 length equals 14 residues. Libraries were prepared by immunoSEQ multiplex PCR; TCRdb keeps only in-frame clonotypes and omits some of them. Of roughly 300,000 clones listed, 80% to 90% were seen once; the top ten hold roughly 10%. Points on this clone: Its target is not known.

The clonotype originates from a person aged 18-60 years who received the Ad26.COV2.S COVID-19 vaccine or a placebo. The chain links TRBV2 to TRBJ2-5; 9 nucleotides match TRBD1. The source was peripheral blood, collected in a trial of Ad26.COV2.S vaccine versus placebo. This CDR3 is CASSYRDREDTQYF. The CDR3 DNA follows: TGTGCCAGCAGTTACCGGGACAGGGAGGATACCCAGTACTTC.